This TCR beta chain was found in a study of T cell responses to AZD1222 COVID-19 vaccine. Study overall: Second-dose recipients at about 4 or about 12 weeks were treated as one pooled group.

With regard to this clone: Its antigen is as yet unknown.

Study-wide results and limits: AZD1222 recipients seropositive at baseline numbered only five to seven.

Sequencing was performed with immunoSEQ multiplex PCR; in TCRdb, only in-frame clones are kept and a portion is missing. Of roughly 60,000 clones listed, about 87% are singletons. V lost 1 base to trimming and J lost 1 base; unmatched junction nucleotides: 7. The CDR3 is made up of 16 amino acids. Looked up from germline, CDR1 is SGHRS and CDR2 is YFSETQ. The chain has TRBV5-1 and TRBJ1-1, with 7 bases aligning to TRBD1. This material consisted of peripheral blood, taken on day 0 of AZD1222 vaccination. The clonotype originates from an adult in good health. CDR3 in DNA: TGCGCCAGCAGCTTGACCCCGGGACAGACGAACACTGAAGCTTTCTTT. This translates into CASSLTPGQTNTEAFF.